These 9 T cell receptor beta chains originate from one sample sequenced in a study of technical replicates of blood from several donors. The repertoire was sequenced with immunoSEQ multiplex PCR; TCRdb's copy has only in-frame clones and lacks some. The data show roughly 90,000 clones, just under 95% seen once. The material sequenced was T cells isolated from PBMCs. These receptors all stem from a human donor in good health.

The chain employs TRBV7-6 and TRBJ2-2, with D possibly matching TRBD2 (5 bases). This CDR3 comprises 12 residues. Germline loops: CDR1 SGHVS, CDR2 FNYEAQ. V was cut by 7 bases and J by 4 bases, with 7 bases left in between. The DNA for the CDR3 is TGTGCCAGCACGGCGGGCACCGGGGAGCTGTTTTTT. Protein product: CASTAGTGELFF.

The CDR3 bases are TGTGCCAGTAGTATAGATCCCGGGAGGGAGACCCAGTACTTC. Translating it yields CASSIDPGRETQYF. The chain uses TRBV19 and TRBJ2-5, with TRBD2 matching over 7 bases. The CDR3 is 14 residues long. CDR1 and CDR2 (germline): LNHDA, SQIVND (reference sequence). V was clipped by 0 bases and J by 5 bases; unmatched bases: 3.

V usage is TRBV7-2 and J usage is TRBJ2-1, with 9 nucleotides matching TRBD2. The trim removed 1 base at V and 2 bases at J, leaving 3 bases unmatched. Germline V gives CDR1 SGHTA, CDR2 FQGNSA. The CDR3 consists of 16 residues. CDR3 region: CASSLGLAEPYNEQFF. In DNA form, the CDR3 reads TGTGCCAGCAGCTTAGGACTAGCGGAGCCCTACAATGAGCAGTTCTTC. The full variable domain, with the rest looked up from reference TRBV7-2 and TRBJ2-1, is GAGVSQSPSNKVTEKGKDVELRCDPISGHTALYWYRQSLGQGLEFLIYFQGNSAPDKSGLPSDRFSAERTGGSVSTLTIQRTQQEDSAVYLCASSLGLAEPYNEQFFGPGTRLTVL.

The rearrangement links TRBV30 to TRBJ1-4, with D maybe TRBD1 (6 bases). V dropped 3 bases and J dropped 6 bases, with 29 bases sitting between them. The germline V gene has CDR1 GTSNPN and CDR2 SVGIG (reference sequence). The CDR3 loop spans 19 amino acids. CDR3 DNA: TGTGCCTGGAGAATGAGAGGCAGGGGAATAAACTCGAAACATGAAAAACTGTTTTTT. Its translation is CAWRMRGRGINSKHEKLFF.

This clone has a handful of counts. Here the CDR3 reads CASSLEENQPQHF. In nucleotides, the CDR3 is TGTGCCAGCAGCTTAGAGGAAAATCAGCCCCAGCATTTT. The chain employs TRBV7-3 and TRBJ1-5, with no clear D. In germline, CDR1 is SGHTA, CDR2 FQGTGA. This CDR3 is built from 13 residues. V was pared by 2 bases and J by 4 bases, with 6 bases between.

This rearrangement joins TRBV16 to TRBJ1-3; TRBD1 aligns across 10 bases. Trimming took 3 bases from V and 8 from J; bases not matched to a gene: 10. This CDR3 is 16 amino acids long. In germline, CDR1 is KGHSY, CDR2 FQNENV. As DNA, the CDR3 is TGTGCCAGCAGCCAGTACTCCGGGACAGGGGTTGACACCATATATTTT. This encodes CASSQYSGTGVDTIYF.

The chain couples TRBV10-1 to TRBJ2-2, with D perhaps TRBD2 (6 bases). V was shortened by 6 bases and J by 3 bases, with 8 bases between the two germline ends. CDR1 WNHNN and CDR2 SYGVQD come from the germline V gene (reference sequence). This CDR3 region has 13 residues. The CDR3 DNA follows: TGCGCCAGCAGCGGGAGAGACACCGGGGAGCTGTTTTTT. Its protein product is CASSGRDTGELFF.

This chain connects TRBV6-5 to TRBJ2-1, with 10 nucleotides matching TRBD2. This CDR3 has 14 residues. CDR1 is MNHEY, CDR2 SVGAGI, per germline. The V segment lost 10 bases and the J segment 5 bases; nucleotides outside the gene matches: 8. The CDR3 bases are TGTGCCACTTCCTTAGCGGGGGGACACAATGAGCAGTTCTTC. Translation gives CATSLAGGHNEQFF.

The gene calls are TRBV5-6 and TRBJ2-7; TRBD1 matches at 11 bases. The CDR3 extends over 13 amino acids. J was trimmed by 7 bases and V by 5 bases; bases with no gene match: 5. Germline V gene lookup returns CDR1 SGHDT and CDR2 YYEEEE. CDR3 coding DNA: TGTGCCAGCAGGGCCGGGACAGGGGGTGAGCAGTACTTC. Its translation: CASRAGTGGEQYF.